This TCR beta chain was identified in a study of T-cell reconstitution after alpha-beta-depleted transplantation in children. Trimming took 7 bases from V and 2 from J; bases not matched to a gene: 6. The CDR3 totals 15 residues. A few counts support this clonotype. Unique molecular identifiers were incorporated when the TCRbeta library was constructed. TCRdb independently ran MiXCR on the PCR reads; one entry per CDR3 protein. Of around 600,000 distinct CDR3 sequences in the sample, approximately 15% were seen once. This specimen was PBMCs from the stem cell graft donor, taken from the stem cell graft. This chain connects TRBV12-3 or TRBV12-4 to TRBJ2-2; the match to TRBD1 covers 8 bases. The clonotype originates from a human donor who donated a stem cell graft to a child with acute myeloid leukemia. CDR3 bases: TGTGCCAGCACTATAGGACAGGGCAACACCGGGGAGCTGTTTTTT. This sequence encodes CASTIGQGNTGELFF.